This T cell receptor (beta chain) was sequenced during a study of cytomegalovirus exposure and HLA in healthy donors. Study details: The 110 or so validation repertoires were produced on the same platform as the 720 or so repertoires of the first cohort. This was reported in a later analysis. Study-wide findings and caveats: A few CMV-associated chains were confirmed in vitro to be specific for CMV antigens.

The germline gives CDR1 GTSNPN, CDR2 SVGIG (reference sequence). The CDR3 length is 17 residues. The junction had 12 bases not matched to a gene; V was cut back by 5 bases and J by 4 bases. In regard to this clone: Antigen specificity is unknown.

Sequencing used immunoSEQ multiplex PCR; TCRdb keeps in-frame clones, though not all of them. This table holds tens of thousands of clones, roughly 94% found once. Material for sequencing was PBMCs. V usage is TRBV30 and J usage is TRBJ2-1; 12 nucleotides line up with TRBD2. This TCR came from a woman under 30 in good health and CMV-seronegative. CDR3: CAWLASRGLAGYNEQFF. CDR3 in DNA: TGTGCCTGGTTGGCGTCAAGGGGACTAGCGGGTTACAATGAGCAGTTCTTC.